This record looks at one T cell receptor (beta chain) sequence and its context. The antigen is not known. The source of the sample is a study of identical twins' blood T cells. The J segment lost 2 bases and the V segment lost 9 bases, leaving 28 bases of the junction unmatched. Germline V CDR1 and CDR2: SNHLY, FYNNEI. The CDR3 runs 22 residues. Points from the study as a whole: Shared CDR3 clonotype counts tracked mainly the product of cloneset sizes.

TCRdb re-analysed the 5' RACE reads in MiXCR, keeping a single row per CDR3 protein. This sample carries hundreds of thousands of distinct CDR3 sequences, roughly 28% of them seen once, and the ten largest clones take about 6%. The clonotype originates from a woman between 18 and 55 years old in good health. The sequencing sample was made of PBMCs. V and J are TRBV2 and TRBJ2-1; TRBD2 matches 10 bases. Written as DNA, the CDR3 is TGTGCCAGAAGAGGACAGCCGGTTTCTAGCGGGGGCTCTGGATACCCCTACAATGAGCAGTTCTTC. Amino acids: CARRGQPVSSGGSGYPYNEQFF.